This T cell receptor beta chain came from a study of blood T cell repertoires in COVID-19. Study background: Donors in the United States, Italy and Spain gave samples during acute or convalescent COVID-19. Sample material is recorded as cDNA or gDNA derived from T cells, B-cell-depleted T cells, or PBMCs.

The CDR3 has 13 amino acids. The V gene's germline CDR1 is LGHDT and CDR2 YNNKEL (reference sequence). The V and J ends lost 2 bases and 5 bases respectively, with 9 bases between them. Source study methods: Amplification with reference gene primers provided the estimates of nucleated cell counts. The protocol was immunoSEQ multiplex PCR, while the TCRdb copy is restricted to in-frame clones and leaves out a portion. V and J calls and clone size follow that table, whereas D and trimming were derived from the DNA. The repertoire has tens of thousands of clones, approximately 80% of them found once; the top ten carry roughly 45%.

Sequencing was done on a sample of peripheral blood. The V and J genes are TRBV3-1 (or the pseudogene TRBV3-2) and TRBJ1-1; no clear D. The TCR originated in a woman aged 80 or older with acute or convalescent COVID-19. CDR3 protein: CASSQQALTEAFF. The CDR3 bases are TGTGCCAGCAGCCAACAAGCTTTGACTGAAGCTTTCTTT.